Detailed here is one TCR beta chain. The target antigen is unknown. This sample stems from a study of T cell responses to AZD1222 COVID-19 vaccine. The V end was cut by 6 bases, the J end by 6 bases, with 20 bases between. Germline CDR1 and CDR2: MNHEY and SVGEGT. This CDR3 spans 15 amino acids. Study-level findings and limits: Females made up more of the donors, who were largely white British, and clonal diversity may have come out too low. Seropositive at baseline were only a handful of AZD1222 recipients. Along spike, vaccine-associated CD4 TCRs were found throughout, with dominance at 160-218 and 743-854.

Measured with immunoSEQ multiplex PCR; TCRdb has only the in-frame clones, and not every one. The table lists approximately 180,000 clones, about nine tenths of them singletons. The input for sequencing was peripheral blood, taken on day 0 of AZD1222 vaccination. The chain uses TRBV6-2 or TRBV6-3 and TRBJ1-1; TRBD1 might be the D (5 bases). The receptor's source is an adult in good health. The CDR3 sequence is CASSPGTTKRAEAFF. In nucleotides, the CDR3 is TGTGCCAGCAGCCCCGGGACCACAAAACGAGCTGAAGCTTTCTTT.